The clone carrying this TCR beta chain was detected once. These data are taken from a study of blood T cell repertoires in COVID-19. About the research overall: Whether acute or convalescent, the COVID-19 samples came from the United States, Italy and Spain. Nucleic acid was either cDNA or gDNA, and it came from T cells, B-cell-depleted T cells, or PBMCs.

The CDR3 sequence is 13 residues long. The germline V gene has CDR1 SQVTM and CDR2 ANQGSEA. Unmatched junction bases numbered 5, after V lost 4 bases and J lost 3 bases. As originally analysed: Researchers report that nucleated cell counts were estimated from reference gene primer amplification. The table came from immunoSEQ multiplex PCR; TCRdb's copy has only in-frame clones and leaves some out. The DNA was the basis for D and trimming; V, J and clone size are from that table. The data hold about 170,000 clones, with around four fifths observed a single time. The V and J genes are TRBV29-1 and TRBJ1-1; 7 nucleotides align to TRBD1. The specimen sequenced was peripheral blood. The receptor comes from a woman in her 70s who had recovered from COVID-19. CDR3 nucleotides: TGCAGCGTTGGTAGGGGGCCGTACACTGAAGCTTTCTTT. It encodes CSVGRGPYTEAFF.